One and the same sample provided the 23 T cell receptor beta chains below, sequenced in a study of CD8 T cells in ankylosing spondylitis. One entry per CDR3 protein, called by TCRdb with MiXCR from the 5' RACE reads. This repertoire shows 300,000 to 400,000 distinct CDR3 sequences, more than 20% found once; its top ten account for about 16%. Their target antigens are unknown. Findings and caveats of the study: Fewer than 10 highly homologous variants made up a TCR beta motif that seemed to typify ankylosing spondylitis blood.

Sequencing was performed on blood, either unsorted or a sorted T cell fraction (not recorded which). The source is a male donor with ankylosing spondylitis.

V is TRBV6-2 or TRBV6-3 and J is TRBJ2-1; D assignment may be TRBD1 or TRBD2 (5 bases each). Germline lookup yields CDR1 MNHEY and CDR2 SVGEGT. V dropped 0 bases and J dropped 6 bases, with 12 bases sitting between them. The length of the CDR3 is 15 residues. The chain's CDR3 is CASSYSSGLINEQFF. Here the CDR3 DNA reads TGTGCCAGCAGTTACTCGTCGGGGCTGATCAATGAGCAGTTCTTC.

V usage is TRBV10-3 and J usage is TRBJ1-1; 7 bases fit TRBD1. Per germline, CDR1 ENHRY and CDR2 SYGVKD. There are 16 residues in the CDR3. V lost 6 bases and J lost 1; bases outside the gene matches: 11. The DNA of the CDR3 is TGTGCCATCAGACGCGGGGGGGACAGATCGAACACTGAAGCTTTCTTT. Its translation is CAIRRGGDRSNTEAFF.

This clonotype has ten or more counts. The chain uses TRBV14 and TRBJ1-3, with no clear D. Per germline, CDR1 SGHDN and CDR2 FVKESK. The V and J ends lost 0 bases and 1 base respectively, with 10 bases between them. The CDR3 extends over 16 amino acids. CDR3 protein: CASSQDYGRSGNTIYF. The CDR3 nucleotides read TGTGCCAGCAGCCAAGATTACGGGCGATCTGGAAACACCATATATTTT.

This clonotype turned up a few times. The genes are TRBV18 and TRBJ2-2; D may be TRBD2 (5 bases). Germline-derived CDR1 and CDR2 are KGHSH and LQKENI. CDR3 length: 15 residues. With 1 base removed from V and 4 bases from J, the gap between germline ends came to 10 bases. CDR3 region: CASSPRGMGTGELFF. CDR3 nucleotides: TGTGCCAGCTCACCACGAGGGATGGGCACCGGGGAGCTGTTTTTT.

In this sample, this clonotype turned up a few times. This sequence joins TRBV6-2 or TRBV6-3 and TRBJ2-7; D not resolved. The CDR3 runs 14 residues. In germline, CDR1 is MNHEY, CDR2 SVGEGT. Trimming cost V 7 bases and J 3 bases, with 16 bases left between them. The CDR3 sequence is CASKRAGTYYEQYF. The CDR3 nucleotides are TGTGCCAGCAAACGGGCCGGAACTTACTACGAGCAGTACTTC.

The chain couples TRBV19 to TRBJ2-3; 8 bases agree with TRBD1. Trimming cost V 10 bases and J 2 bases; bases outside gene matches: 8. Germline lookup yields CDR1 LNHDA and CDR2 SQIVND (reference sequence). This CDR3 region has 14 residues. The CDR3 coding sequence is TGTGCCACCCAATTGGACAGGGCCACAGATACGCAGTATTTT. Translating it yields CATQLDRATDTQYF.

This clonotype showed up just a few times. No DNA is shown, since the ends of the CDR3 on it are uncertain; the CDR3 is the one TCRdb lists. V is TRBV29-1 and J is TRBJ2-4; the listed D gene, TRBD2, was not tested against the DNA. 11 amino acids form the CDR3, both terminal residues included. The germline V gene encodes CDR1 SQVTM and CDR2 ANQGSEA. The CDR3 loop reads CSVGEGTELHF.

The gene calls are TRBV20-1 and TRBJ2-3; D is possibly TRBD1 or TRBD2 (6 bases each). V lost 8 bases and J lost 1, with 13 bases in between. The CDR3 is made up of 13 amino acids. The germline V gene has CDR1 DFQATT and CDR2 SNEGSKA (reference sequence). CDR3 protein: CSSRDIGTDTQYF. DNA of the CDR3: TGCAGTTCGCGGGACATAGGCACAGATACGCAGTATTTT.

This clonotype was seen repeatedly, ten times or more. This rearrangement joins TRBV29-1 to TRBJ2-1, with 8 bases fitting TRBD1. The CDR3 runs to 12 residues. CDR1 and CDR2 from the germline V gene are SQVTM and ANQGSEA. With 6 bases clipped from V and 6 bases from J, the junction kept 4 bases outside the gene matches. CDR3 region: CSVQTGGNEQFF. DNA of the CDR3: TGCAGCGTCCAAACAGGGGGCAATGAGCAGTTCTTC.

V is TRBV4-3 and J is TRBJ1-5; tentatively, D is TRBD1 (5 bases). CDR1 LGHNA and CDR2 YSLEER come from the germline V gene. V was trimmed by 0 bases and J by 3 bases, leaving 15 bases between them. The CDR3 consists of 17 residues. Here the CDR3 reads CASSQDWGGALNQPQHF. CDR3 nucleotides: TGCGCCAGCAGCCAAGATTGGGGCGGGGCCCTCAATCAGCCCCAGCATTTT.

There are a few counts of this clonotype. This sequence joins TRBV20-1 and TRBJ2-3, with 10 nucleotides matching TRBD2. Germline CDR1 DFQATT, CDR2 SNEGSKA (reference sequence). J gave up 4 bases and V 0 bases, and 7 bases lay outside the gene matches. The CDR3 length is 16 residues. CDR3 region: CSARDPQAGGPDTQYF. CDR3 bases: TGCAGTGCTAGAGATCCCCAAGCGGGAGGGCCAGATACGCAGTATTTT.

The chain combines TRBV10-3 with TRBJ2-3; possible D gene TRBD2, 6 bases. The V and J ends lost 1 base and 6 bases respectively, with 11 bases between them. This CDR3 is 14 amino acids long. Germline CDR1 is ENHRY and CDR2 is SYGVKD. The CDR3 nucleotides are TGTGCCATCAGTGAGTGGTTCGGAGGGGATACGCAGTATTTT. The encoded protein is CAISEWFGGDTQYF.

This clonotype was recorded a few times. The chain uses TRBV12-3 or TRBV12-4 and TRBJ2-7; D is ambiguous. Trimming removed 3 bases at V and 10 bases at J, with 13 bases between. The CDR3 runs 12 residues. This CDR3 is CASSFEVDYQYF. The CDR3 region has the DNA TGTGCCAGCAGTTTCGAGGTCGATTATCAGTACTTC.

The table lists this clonotype with a few counts. The chain combines TRBV28 with TRBJ1-3; D gene unclear. This CDR3 spans 15 amino acids. V lost 1 base, J lost 0 bases, and 7 bases lay in between. Per the germline V gene, CDR1 is MDHEN and CDR2 is SYDVKM. The CDR3 is CASSLSRHSGNTIYF. The CDR3 DNA reads as TGTGCCAGCAGTTTATCCCGACACTCTGGAAACACCATATATTTT. The full variable domain, its missing parts supplied by reference TRBV28 and TRBJ1-3, is DVKVTQSSRYLVKRTGEKVFLECVQDMDHENMFWYRQDPGLGLRLIYFSYDVKMKEKGDIPEGYSVSREKKERFSLILESASTNQTSMYLCASSLSRHSGNTIYFGEGSWLTVV.

The CDR3 nucleotides read TGCAGTGCCTCGAAAACGAATCAGCCCCAGCATTTT. Protein: CSASKTNQPQHF. The V call is TRBV20-1, the J call TRBJ1-5; no clear D. The ends were cut back, 6 bases at V and 4 bases at J, with 10 bases in the middle. The CDR3 is 12 amino acids. Germline-derived CDR1 and CDR2 are DFQATT and SNEGSKA (reference sequence).

This chain links TRBV20-1 with TRBJ1-5; D is unclear. Between the trimmed V and J ends, which lost 6 bases and 1 base, there was a span of 22 bases. Germline-derived CDR1 and CDR2 are DFQATT and SNEGSKA (reference sequence). The CDR3 consists of 17 residues. The CDR3 DNA sequence: TGCAGTGCCGAACCCGGGAAGCTTCCTTGGAGCAATCAGCCCCAGCATTTT. Translating gives CSAEPGKLPWSNQPQHF.

This clonotype has just a few counts. The CDR3 DNA reads as TGCGCCAGCAGCGACACTAGCACTGTCGATACGCAGTATTTT. Its translation: CASSDTSTVDTQYF. V is TRBV4-1 and J is TRBJ2-3; D perhaps matches TRBD2 (6 bases). Trimming stripped 5 bases from V and 6 bases from J, with 15 bases between. The CDR3 runs to 14 residues. Germline V lookup: CDR1 MGHRA, CDR2 YSYEKL.

This sequence joins TRBV7-2 and TRBJ1-2, with 7 positions matching TRBD1. V lost 5 bases and J lost 1; bases outside the gene matches: 7. Per germline, CDR1 SGHTA and CDR2 FQGNSA. The CDR3 consists of 15 residues. The CDR3 DNA is TGTGCCAGCAGCCGGGACAGCCAATTTAACTATGGCTACACCTTC. This encodes CASSRDSQFNYGYTF. The full variable domain, rest sourced from reference TRBV7-2 and TRBJ1-2, is GAGVSQSPSNKVTEKGKDVELRCDPISGHTALYWYRQSLGQGLEFLIYFQGNSAPDKSGLPSDRFSAERTGGSVSTLTIQRTQQEDSAVYLCASSRDSQFNYGYTFGSGTRLTVV.

CDR3 sequence: CATSPPGSGNGYTF. CDR3 coding DNA: TGTGCCACCTCACCGCCGGGCTCGGGAAATGGCTACACCTTC. This chain links TRBV24-1 with TRBJ1-2; D is unresolved. The CDR3 runs to 14 residues. Per germline, CDR1 KGHDR and CDR2 SFDVKD. V was pared by 9 bases and J by 6 bases, with 19 bases between.

This clonotype was picked up many times. The chain combines TRBV7-9 with TRBJ2-3; 10 nucleotides agree with TRBD2. The length of the CDR3 is 15 residues. J lost 5 bases, V lost 6 bases, and 8 bases had no gene match. Germline CDR1 reads SEHNR; CDR2 reads FQNEAQ (reference sequence). CDR3 coding DNA: TGTGCCAGCAGATCCGGGACTAGCGCCGTAGATACGCAGTATTTT. Protein sequence: CASRSGTSAVDTQYF.

The CDR3 DNA reads TGCAGCGTTTCCCCGGGGGGCGAAAAACTGTTTTTT. Amino acid sequence: CSVSPGGEKLFF. The V call is TRBV29-1, the J call TRBJ1-4, with D perhaps matching TRBD1 (6 bases). In germline, CDR1 is SQVTM, CDR2 ANQGSEA. CDR3 length: 12 residues. Between the trimmed V and J ends, which lost 5 bases and 8 bases, there was a span of 12 bases.

This clonotype was seen ten or more times. V usage is TRBV5-1 and J usage is TRBJ2-7; 7 bases are shared with TRBD2. Unmatched junction bases numbered 9, after V lost 3 bases and J lost 6 bases. This CDR3 region has 14 residues. Germline assignment: CDR1 SGHRS and CDR2 YFSETQ. The CDR3 DNA reads as TGCGCCAGCAGCTCTCGATGGACTAGAAGCGAGCAGTACTTC. Translation: CASSSRWTRSEQYF.

CDR3 residues: CASNQGWPGETQYF. The CDR3 DNA is TGTGCCAGCAACCAGGGGTGGCCCGGGGAGACCCAGTACTTC. The J gene is TRBJ2-5, the V gene TRBV6-2 or TRBV6-3; tentatively, D is TRBD1 (6 bases). This CDR3 is built from 14 residues. V gave up 7 bases and J gave up 5 bases, with 17 bases separating them. Germline CDR1 and CDR2: MNHEY and SVGEGT.